The 14 T cell receptor beta chains below were found in one sample sequenced in a study of shared clonotypes between healthy human individuals. The table came from immunoSEQ multiplex PCR; TCRdb's copy has only in-frame clones and leaves some out. The sample lists about 1 million clones; roughly 75% were seen once. The sample taken for sequencing was memory CD4+ T cells sorted from blood. Subset described: CD45RA-negative fraction. The source is a man aged 18 to 29 in good health.

The chain links TRBV9 to TRBJ2-1; D may correspond to TRBD1 or TRBD2 (6 bases each). CDR3 size: 17 residues. The germline V gene encodes CDR1 SGDLS and CDR2 YYNGEE. V was pared by 4 bases and J by 0 bases, with 17 bases between. The DNA for the CDR3 is TGTGCCAGCAGCCGGACTGGGGGGCTAGTCTCCTACAATGAGCAGTTCTTC. This codes for CASSRTGGLVSYNEQFF.

As concerns this clone: This same CDR3 is encoded by further DNA sequences in the sample. This chain joins TRBV6-6 and TRBJ2-7, with D unresolved. Germline V gene sequence: CDR1 MNHNY, CDR2 SVGAGI (reference sequence). CDR3 size: 11 residues. V was shortened by 2 bases and J by 4 bases, with 3 bases between the two germline ends. In DNA, the CDR3 is TGTGCCAGCAGTTACGCTTACGAGCAGTACTTC. It specifies CASSYAYEQYF.

V usage is TRBV6-1 and J usage is TRBJ2-7; D possibly corresponds to TRBD2 (5 bases). V shed 6 bases and J shed 4 bases, with 13 bases lying between them. CDR3 length: 13 residues. CDR1 and CDR2 (germline): MNHNS, SASEGT. CDR3: CASSVDSFYEQYF. The CDR3 DNA reads TGTGCCAGCAGCGTGGACTCGTTTTACGAGCAGTACTTC.

CDR3 coding DNA: TGCGCCAGCAGCTTAGGACAGGGGAAGTCGACCTACGAGCAGTACTTC. It codes for CASSLGQGKSTYEQYF. The chain couples TRBV5-1 to TRBJ2-7; 9 nucleotides align to TRBD1. This CDR3 is built from 16 residues. The trim removed 2 bases at V and 2 bases at J, leaving 8 bases unmatched. Germline assignment: CDR1 SGHRS and CDR2 YFSETQ.

The J gene is TRBJ2-7, the V gene TRBV6-6; the match to TRBD1 covers 7 bases. Germline V gene lookup returns CDR1 MNHNY and CDR2 SVGAGI (reference sequence). Trimming removed 10 bases from V and 3 bases from J; junction bases left unmatched: 9. This CDR3 has 13 amino acids. The CDR3 coding sequence is TGTGCCACTAATACAGGGGCGGGCTACGAGCAGTACTTC. Protein sequence: CATNTGAGYEQYF.

The rearrangement uses TRBV19 and TRBJ1-1, with TRBD1 as a possible D gene (5 bases). This CDR3 contains 12 residues. The V and J ends lost 3 bases and 6 bases respectively, with 8 bases between them. The V gene's germline CDR1 is LNHDA and CDR2 SQIVND (reference sequence). The CDR3 DNA sequence: TGTGCCAGTAGTATTAAGGGGCCTGAAGCTTTCTTT. As protein: CASSIKGPEAFF.

This chain connects TRBV19 to TRBJ2-1, with TRBD1 matching over 9 bases. Per germline, CDR1 LNHDA and CDR2 SQIVND (reference sequence). The length of the CDR3 is 16 residues. V dropped 8 bases and J dropped 5; count of bases not matched to a gene: 13. DNA of the CDR3: TGTGCCAGTGGAGATCCGGACAGGGGCCTTGACAATGAGCAGTTCTTC. It codes for CASGDPDRGLDNEQFF.

This sequence joins TRBV10-3 and TRBJ2-7; 10 bases map to TRBD2. Trimming removed 0 bases from V and 4 bases from J; junction bases left unmatched: 3. From germline, CDR1 is ENHRY and CDR2 SYGVKD. The CDR3 extends over 15 amino acids. The CDR3 reads CAISESPAGGYEQYF. In DNA form, the CDR3 reads TGTGCCATCAGTGAGTCGCCAGCGGGAGGGTACGAGCAGTACTTC.

V is TRBV6-5 and J is TRBJ2-1; 10 nucleotides match TRBD2. The CDR3 loop spans 15 amino acids. The V gene's germline CDR1 is MNHEY and CDR2 SVGAGI. V lost 5 bases and J lost 2; bases outside the gene matches: 3. This CDR3 reads CASSSGGAAYNEQFF. Here the CDR3 DNA reads TGTGCCAGCAGTAGCGGGGGGGCCGCCTACAATGAGCAGTTCTTC.

The CDR3: CASSDKTGGNYSPLHF. In nucleotides, the CDR3 is TGTGCCAGCAGTGATAAGACAGGGGGTAATTATTCACCCCTCCACTTT. The chain uses TRBV6-1 and TRBJ1-6; 9 bases match TRBD1. The CDR3 runs 16 residues. Germline CDR1 MNHNS, CDR2 SASEGT. After removal of 3 bases from V and 8 bases from J, the junction contained 8 bases not matched to a gene.

J is TRBJ2-7 and V is TRBV19; D may be TRBD2 (6 bases). The V end lost 4 bases, the J end lost 1 base, and 17 bases lay between the germline ends. The germline CDR1 and CDR2 sequences are LNHDA and SQIVND (reference sequence). The CDR3 is 16 amino acids. In DNA form, the CDR3 reads TGTGCCAGTAGTACCTCCGGGGGACCGAGGTCCTACGAGCAGTACTTC. Translating gives CASSTSGGPRSYEQYF. Full variable domain (remainder filled in from reference TRBV19 and TRBJ2-7): DGGITQSPKYLFRKEGQNVTLSCEQNLNHDAMYWYRQDPGQGLRLIYYSQIVNDFQKGDIAEGYSVSREKKESFPLTVTSAQKNPTAFYLCASSTSGGPRSYEQYFGPGTRLTVT.

V is TRBV2 and J is TRBJ2-7; 8 bases fit TRBD2. The V gene's germline CDR1 is SNHLY and CDR2 FYNNEI. V shed 2 bases, J shed 9 bases, and the junction held 12 bases outside the gene matches. The CDR3 has 15 amino acids. CDR3 DNA sequence: TGTGCCAGCAGTGAAAGTGTGAGCGGGAGAGTAGGGCAGTACTTC. It encodes CASSESVSGRVGQYF.

V usage is TRBV19 and J usage is TRBJ2-6, with D possibly being TRBD2 (5 bases). Germline lookup yields CDR1 LNHDA and CDR2 SQIVND (reference sequence). The CDR3 spans 17 residues. V dropped 0 bases and J dropped 2 bases, with 11 bases sitting between them. The CDR3: CASSIETRVAGANVLTF. Written as DNA, the CDR3 is TGTGCCAGTAGTATAGAGACGAGGGTAGCTGGGGCCAACGTCCTGACTTTC.

The rearrangement joins TRBV5-6 to TRBJ2-5; 9 positions match TRBD2. CDR1 and CDR2 (germline): SGHDT, YYEEEE. This CDR3 is 17 amino acids long. The V gene end was trimmed by 3 bases and the J gene end by 2 bases; junction bases not matched to a gene: 11. For the CDR3, the DNA is TGTGCCAGCAGCTGGGGGCTAGCGGGACTGAGGCAAGAGACCCAGTACTTC. Protein sequence: CASSWGLAGLRQETQYF.